A single sample gave rise to the 31 T cell receptor beta chains below, sequenced in a study of T cell repertoires in cytomegalovirus infection (dated by TCRdb to between 2017 and 2020). Sequencing instrument: Illumina HiSeq 1500. TCRdb reprocessing: public reads trimmed at Q25 with fastp, clones called with MiXCR, in-frame beta chains kept. All rows with the same CDR3 protein become a single entry with the most common DNA and genes. The sample contains around 210,000 distinct CDR3 sequences, around 6.6% of them found a single time. In total, the top ten clones hold about 6% of the sample. The sample was PBMCs. The receptor set was obtained from a human donor in good health (CMV status not recorded). Some clones in this sample may be carry-over from other donors' samples.

This clonotype was seen many times. The chain is built from TRBV5-1 and TRBJ2-1; 9 nucleotides match TRBD1. The germline V gene encodes CDR1 SGHRS and CDR2 YFSETQ. The J segment lost 9 bases and the V segment lost 4 bases, leaving 11 bases of the junction unmatched. This CDR3 has 15 residues. CDR3: CASSPWTGETGEQFF. CDR3 nucleotides: TGCGCCAGCAGCCCTTGGACAGGGGAGACGGGTGAGCAGTTCTTC.

This clonotype occurred many times. This sequence joins TRBV5-6 and TRBJ2-5; 14 nucleotides agree with TRBD2. The germline V gene has CDR1 SGHDT and CDR2 YYEEEE. This CDR3 has 16 amino acids. The trim removed 5 bases at V and 2 bases at J, leaving 5 bases unmatched. CDR3 DNA: TGTGCCAGCAGTTTCGGACTAGCGGGGGGACAAGAGACCCAGTACTTC. This gives the protein CASSFGLAGGQETQYF.

This clonotype came up many times. The chain has TRBV7-2 and TRBJ1-6; 8 bases are a match to TRBD1. In germline, CDR1 is SGHTA, CDR2 FQGNSA. The CDR3 covers 15 residues. V was clipped by 6 bases and J by 7 bases; unmatched bases: 8. The CDR3 DNA sequence: TGTGCCAGCAGGGGGCAGGGGGCTGGAAATTCACCCCTCCACTTT. It yields the protein CASRGQGAGNSPLHF.

This clonotype came up a few times. The CDR3 loop is CASSLEEGDYEQYF. CDR3 bases: TGTGCCAGCAGCTTAGAAGAGGGAGACTACGAGCAGTACTTC. V gene TRBV13 combines with J gene TRBJ2-7; TRBD2 is a possible D gene (5 bases). Trimming left V 1 base short and J 3 bases short, with 10 bases between. CDR1 is PRHDT, CDR2 FYEKMQ, per germline (reference sequence). The CDR3 consists of 14 residues. The complete variable domain, with remaining parts taken from reference TRBV13 and TRBJ2-7, reads AAGVIQSPRHLIKEKRETATLKCYPIPRHDTVYWYQQGPGQDPQFLISFYEKMQSDKGSIPDRFSAQQFSDYHSELNMSSLELGDSALYFCASSLEEGDYEQYFGPGTRLTVT.

This clonotype was observed many times. The chain recombines TRBV6-2 or TRBV6-3 with TRBJ1-1; TRBD1 aligns across 7 bases. The V segment lost 5 bases and the J segment 2 bases; nucleotides outside the gene matches: 5. Germline V lookup: CDR1 MNHEY, CDR2 SVGEGT. The CDR3 contains 14 residues. The CDR3 coding sequence is TGTGCCAGCAGTGCAGGGGGTGCTAACACTGAAGCTTTCTTT. Translation gives CASSAGGANTEAFF.

The chain couples TRBV5-1 to TRBJ2-7; D not certain. The CDR3 is 14 amino acids. Germline-derived CDR1 and CDR2 are SGHRS and YFSETQ. Trimming cost V 1 base and J 1 base, with 9 bases left between them. The CDR3, as DNA: TGCGCCAGCAGCTTGATTGCCGGATCCTACGAGCAGTACTTC. This gives the protein CASSLIAGSYEQYF.

In regard to this clonotype: With a much larger clone just one base away, this may be a read error. The genes are TRBV9 and TRBJ2-1; D is undetermined. The CDR3 contains 15 residues. Per germline, CDR1 SGDLS and CDR2 YYNGEE. The CDR3: CTSSVAGNSYNEQFF. CDR3 bases: TGTACCAGCAGCGTAGCTGGGAACTCCTACAATGAGCAGTTCTTC.

This clonotype was detected ten times or more. J is TRBJ2-5 and V is TRBV6-5; D tentatively fits TRBD1 or TRBD2 (5 bases each). The CDR3 covers 13 residues. Germline lookup yields CDR1 MNHEY and CDR2 SVGAGI. V lost 1 base and J lost 13, with 16 bases in between. The CDR3 sequence: CASSYYRTDFTYF. CDR3 DNA sequence: TGTGCCAGCAGTTACTACAGGACGGACTTTACGTACTTC.

The table lists this clonotype with many counts. V is TRBV7-2 and J is TRBJ1-2, with TRBD1 matching over 7 bases. Looked up from germline, CDR1 is SGHTA and CDR2 is FQGNSA. The junction had 3 bases not matched to a gene; V was cut back by 5 bases and J by 3 bases. The CDR3 totals 13 residues. The CDR3 here is CASSNTGDYGYTF. In nucleotides, the CDR3 is TGTGCCAGCAGCAACACAGGGGACTATGGCTACACCTTC.

Ten or more counts support this clonotype. The CDR3 coding sequence is TGTGCCAGCGGTCAATCGGCAGGGGCCTATGGCTACACCTTC. Its translation: CASGQSAGAYGYTF. V usage is TRBV7-2 and J usage is TRBJ1-2; a possible D gene is TRBD1 (6 bases). Germline CDR1 and CDR2: SGHTA and FQGNSA. Trimming removed 8 bases from V and 4 bases from J, with 17 bases in between. The CDR3 has 14 amino acids.

There are many counts of this clonotype. V and J are TRBV7-9 and TRBJ2-7; D might be TRBD2 (5 bases). This CDR3 contains 14 residues. V lost 5 bases and J 1 base, leaving 12 bases between the germline ends. Germline V CDR1 and CDR2: SEHNR, FQNEAQ (reference sequence). The CDR3 spells CASSPDSTSYEQYF. CDR3 DNA: TGTGCCAGCAGCCCGGACTCAACATCCTACGAGCAGTACTTC.

This clonotype was picked up many times. The rearrangement uses TRBV24-1 and TRBJ2-1, with D possibly being TRBD2 (6 bases). Germline CDR1 KGHDR, CDR2 SFDVKD. The length of the CDR3 is 11 residues. The germline V and J ends were trimmed by 7 bases and 12 bases, with 12 bases remaining between them. CDR3 region: CATSGPRGQFF. In DNA form, the CDR3 reads TGTGCCACCAGCGGCCCGCGGGGGCAGTTCTTC.

Ten or more counts support this clonotype. This sequence joins TRBV12-3 or TRBV12-4 and TRBJ2-5; TRBD2 aligns across 16 bases. The ends lost 6 bases at V and 6 bases at J; junction bases unmatched: 10. The length of the CDR3 is 17 residues. CDR3 in DNA: TGTGCCAGCAGCCCTGGGACTAGCGGGGGGGCAGGGAAGACCCAGTACTTC. Protein sequence: CASSPGTSGGAGKTQYF.

This clonotype showed up many times. The genes are TRBV7-2 and TRBJ1-1; 7 bases line up with TRBD1. V dropped 0 bases and J dropped 7; count of bases not matched to a gene: 8. This CDR3 comprises 15 residues. The germline V gene encodes CDR1 SGHTA and CDR2 FQGNSA. The DNA for the CDR3 is TGTGCCAGCAGCTTAGCGGTCCAGGGGGGATTTGAAGCTTTCTTT. It codes for CASSLAVQGGFEAFF.

This clonotype was counted many times. The rearrangement uses TRBV12-3 or TRBV12-4 and TRBJ1-1, with a weak D call TRBD1 (5 bases). Trimming pared 4 bases from V and 0 bases from J, leaving 9 bases between. CDR3 length: 14 residues. CDR3 in DNA: TGTGCCAGCAGTTCCAGGGTTTTGAACACTGAAGCTTTCTTT. It is translated as CASSSRVLNTEAFF.

At least ten counts were recorded for this clonotype. This chain links TRBV2 with TRBJ2-5, with 12 nucleotides matching TRBD2. J was trimmed by 5 bases and V by 8 bases; bases with no gene match: 9. CDR1 SNHLY and CDR2 FYNNEI come from the germline V gene. CDR3 length: 15 residues. The DNA of the CDR3 is TGTGCCAGCTCTCCCCGGACTAGCGGGGCGGAGACCCAGTACTTC. This sequence encodes CASSPRTSGAETQYF.

This clonotype was seen ten or more times. V gene TRBV12-5 combines with J gene TRBJ2-7; D is unresolved. The V end was cut by 6 bases, the J end by 5 bases, with 14 bases between. Germline assignment: CDR1 LGHNT and CDR2 FRNRAP. The CDR3 sequence is 13 residues long. For the CDR3, the DNA is TGTGCTAGTGGCCGCCCGACCCGGGACGAGCAGTACTTC. Translated: CASGRPTRDEQYF.

This clonotype showed up many times. This rearrangement joins TRBV7-9 to TRBJ1-1; 12 bases agree with TRBD1. The V gene's germline CDR1 is SEHNR and CDR2 FQNEAQ (reference sequence). Germline trimming cut 5 bases from V and 0 bases from J; bases unmatched to any gene: 4. This CDR3 contains 16 residues. CDR3 nucleotides: TGTGCCAGCAGCAGGGACAGGGGGCCTATGAACACTGAAGCTTTCTTT. Its protein product is CASSRDRGPMNTEAFF.

This clonotype came up many times. The rearrangement joins TRBV28 to TRBJ2-5; D remains unclear. The germline V gene encodes CDR1 MDHEN and CDR2 SYDVKM. The CDR3 loop spans 15 amino acids. The V and J ends lost 3 bases and 1 base respectively, with 12 bases between them. CDR3 in DNA: TGTGCCAGCAGTTTCAGCCTGGCTCTCCAAGAGACCCAGTACTTC. The encoded protein is CASSFSLALQETQYF. Full variable domain (missing parts from reference TRBV28 and TRBJ2-5): DVKVTQSSRYLVKRTGEKVFLECVQDMDHENMFWYRQDPGLGLRLIYFSYDVKMKEKGDIPEGYSVSREKKERFSLILESASTNQTSMYLCASSFSLALQETQYFGPGTRLLVL.

V and J are TRBV6-1 and TRBJ1-2; 7 positions agree with TRBD1. Looked up from germline, CDR1 is MNHNS and CDR2 is SASEGT. CDR3 length: 14 amino acids. V gave up 8 bases and J gave up 0 bases; unmatched junction bases: 6. CDR3 in amino acids: CASGLTGPNYGYTF. The CDR3 nucleotides are TGTGCCAGCGGACTGACAGGGCCTAACTATGGCTACACCTTC.

Worth noting for this clonotype: This may be a read error: a much more frequent sequence differs by one nucleotide. This rearrangement joins TRBV6-2 or TRBV6-3 to TRBJ1-3; unclear D gene. The CDR3 consists of 20 residues. Germline V lookup: CDR1 MNHEY, CDR2 SVGEGT. CDR3 DNA sequence: TGTGCCAGCAGTTACCCCGGACGACGATGGAAGCTCGTCTCTGGATACACCATATATTTT. Protein product: CASSYPGRRWKLVSGYTIYF.

The sample holds a few counts of this clonotype. The chain has TRBV14 and TRBJ1-6, with D perhaps matching TRBD1 (5 bases). CDR3 length equals 18 residues. Trimming took off 1 base at V and 0 bases at J, with 13 bases between the two ends. Germline V gene sequence: CDR1 SGHDN, CDR2 FVKESK. The CDR3, as DNA: TGTGCCAGCAGCCAAGTTTTAAAGGGGAGCTCCTATAATTCACCCCTCCACTTT. This gives the protein CASSQVLKGSSYNSPLHF. The whole variable domain, remainder taken from reference TRBV14 and TRBJ1-6, is EAGVTQFPSHSVIEKGQTVTLRCDPISGHDNLYWYRRVMGKEIKFLLHFVKESKQDESGMPNNRFLAERTGGTYSTLKVQPAELEDSGVYFCASSQVLKGSSYNSPLHFGNGTRLTVT.

There are many counts of this clonotype. This rearrangement joins TRBV6-2 or TRBV6-3 to TRBJ2-7, with D unclear. With 10 bases removed from V and 3 bases from J, the gap between germline ends came to 10 bases. The V gene's germline CDR1 is MNHEY and CDR2 SVGEGT. The CDR3 consists of 11 residues. The CDR3 DNA sequence: TGTGCCATCGGAGCTTTCTACGAGCAGTACTTC. This gives the protein CAIGAFYEQYF.

This clonotype was seen a few times. This chain uses TRBV18 with TRBJ2-1; the match to TRBD1 covers 7 bases. Germline V gene sequence: CDR1 KGHSH, CDR2 LQKENI. The CDR3 sequence is 14 residues long. Trimming at V came to 4 bases and at J to 9 bases, leaving 9 bases not matched to a gene. For the CDR3, the DNA is TGTGCCAGCTCACAAACCGGGACAGTTCGTGAGCAGTTCTTC. Its translation is CASSQTGTVREQFF.

This rearrangement joins TRBV20-1 to TRBJ1-1; D gene ambiguous. There are 12 residues in the CDR3. The V end was cut by 6 bases, the J end by 4 bases, with 12 bases between. Germline loops: CDR1 DFQATT, CDR2 SNEGSKA (reference sequence). The CDR3 loop reads CSAAGVLTEAFF. The CDR3 nucleotides are TGCAGTGCCGCGGGTGTTCTCACTGAAGCTTTCTTT.

This clonotype was detected ten times or more. Here the CDR3 omits its conserved ending phenylalanine or tryptophan, so a read error is the likely source. The limits of the CDR3 on the DNA are not certain, so only TCRdb's listed CDR3 is given. The V gene is TRBV29-1, the J gene TRBJ1-2; the table's D call of TRBD1 was not tested on the DNA. The CDR3 comprises 9 residues, both ends counted. Looked up from germline, CDR1 is SQVTM and CDR2 is ANQGSEA. Here the CDR3 reads CSVEAGQVV.

There are many counts of this clonotype. J is TRBJ1-1 and V is TRBV6-1; D is perhaps TRBD1 (5 bases). V was clipped by 8 bases and J by 3 bases, with 13 bases between them. The CDR3 covers 13 residues. Germline V gene lookup returns CDR1 MNHNS and CDR2 SASEGT. The CDR3 reads CASRGLGDTEAFF. As DNA, the CDR3 is TGTGCCAGCCGGGGGTTGGGCGACACTGAAGCTTTCTTT.

The gene calls are TRBV5-6 and TRBJ1-5; D remains ambiguous. Germline CDR1 SGHDT, CDR2 YYEEEE. V shed 4 bases and J shed 0 bases, with 8 bases lying between them. There are 14 residues in the CDR3. The CDR3: CASSPRISNQPQHF. Here the CDR3 DNA reads TGTGCCAGCAGCCCCCGGATTAGCAATCAGCCCCAGCATTTT.

This clonotype was seen at least ten times. The rearrangement uses TRBV5-1 and TRBJ1-5; D is uncertain. CDR1 and CDR2 (germline): SGHRS, YFSETQ. The CDR3 has 15 residues. V gave up 0 bases and J gave up 4 bases, with 11 bases separating them. The CDR3 spells CASSLEFGVNQPQHF. In DNA form, the CDR3 reads TGCGCCAGCAGCTTGGAGTTCGGAGTTAATCAGCCCCAGCATTTT. Filled out from reference TRBV5-1 and TRBJ1-5, the complete variable domain reads KAGVTQTPRYLIKTRGQQVTLSCSPISGHRSVSWYQQTPGQGLQFLFEYFSETQRNKGNFPGRFSGRQFSNSRSEMNVSTLELGDSALYLCASSLEFGVNQPQHFGDGTRLSIL.

In its sample, this clonotype was seen many times. The rearrangement links TRBV7-9 to TRBJ2-1; 8 nucleotides match TRBD2. The J segment lost 2 bases and the V segment lost 4 bases, leaving 7 bases of the junction unmatched. The CDR3 runs 16 residues. Germline CDR1 reads SEHNR; CDR2 reads FQNEAQ (reference sequence). The CDR3 region is CASSSRLASTYNEQFF. The CDR3 coding sequence is TGTGCCAGCAGCTCTCGACTAGCGTCGACCTACAATGAGCAGTTCTTC.

The sample holds many counts of this clonotype. The chain joins TRBV6-5 to TRBJ1-4; unclear D gene. The CDR3 runs to 15 residues. Germline loops: CDR1 MNHEY, CDR2 SVGAGI. Trimming took off 0 bases at V and 3 bases at J, with 8 bases between the two ends. The CDR3 spells CASSYSFPANEKLFF. CDR3 DNA: TGTGCCAGCAGTTACTCGTTCCCGGCTAATGAAAAACTGTTTTTT.